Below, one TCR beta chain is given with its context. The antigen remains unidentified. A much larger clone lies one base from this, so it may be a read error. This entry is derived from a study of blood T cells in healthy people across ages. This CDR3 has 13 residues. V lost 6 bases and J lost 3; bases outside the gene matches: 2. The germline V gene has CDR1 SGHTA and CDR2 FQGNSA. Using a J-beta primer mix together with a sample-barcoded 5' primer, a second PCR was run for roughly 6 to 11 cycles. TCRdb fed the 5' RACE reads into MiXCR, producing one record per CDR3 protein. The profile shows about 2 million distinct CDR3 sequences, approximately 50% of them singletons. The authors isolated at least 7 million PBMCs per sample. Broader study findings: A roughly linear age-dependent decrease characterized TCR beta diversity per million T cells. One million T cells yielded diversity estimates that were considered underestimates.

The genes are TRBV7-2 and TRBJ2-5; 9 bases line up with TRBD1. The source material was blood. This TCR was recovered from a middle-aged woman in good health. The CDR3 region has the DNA TGTGCCAGCAGGTGGGACAGGGAAGAGACCCAGTACTTC. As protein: CASRWDREETQYF.